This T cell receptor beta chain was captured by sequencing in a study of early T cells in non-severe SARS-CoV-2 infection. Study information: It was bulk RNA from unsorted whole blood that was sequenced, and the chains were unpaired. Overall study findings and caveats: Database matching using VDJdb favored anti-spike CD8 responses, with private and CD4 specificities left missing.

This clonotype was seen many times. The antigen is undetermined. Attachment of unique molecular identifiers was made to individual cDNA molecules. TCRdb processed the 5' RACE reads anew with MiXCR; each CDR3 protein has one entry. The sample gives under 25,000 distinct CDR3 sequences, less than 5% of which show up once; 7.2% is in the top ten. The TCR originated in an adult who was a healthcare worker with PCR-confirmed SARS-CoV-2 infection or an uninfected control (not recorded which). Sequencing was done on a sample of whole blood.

DNA for the CDR3: TGTGCCAGCAGCTTAGAGCAGGGTGTTTGGGTAAACGTCCTGACTTTC. Translated: CASSLEQGVWVNVLTF. The rearrangement uses TRBV7-2 and TRBJ2-6; the D gene is possibly TRBD1 (5 bases). V shed 1 base and J shed 10 bases, with 17 bases lying between them. Looked up from germline, CDR1 is SGHTA and CDR2 is FQGNSA. CDR3 size: 16 residues.